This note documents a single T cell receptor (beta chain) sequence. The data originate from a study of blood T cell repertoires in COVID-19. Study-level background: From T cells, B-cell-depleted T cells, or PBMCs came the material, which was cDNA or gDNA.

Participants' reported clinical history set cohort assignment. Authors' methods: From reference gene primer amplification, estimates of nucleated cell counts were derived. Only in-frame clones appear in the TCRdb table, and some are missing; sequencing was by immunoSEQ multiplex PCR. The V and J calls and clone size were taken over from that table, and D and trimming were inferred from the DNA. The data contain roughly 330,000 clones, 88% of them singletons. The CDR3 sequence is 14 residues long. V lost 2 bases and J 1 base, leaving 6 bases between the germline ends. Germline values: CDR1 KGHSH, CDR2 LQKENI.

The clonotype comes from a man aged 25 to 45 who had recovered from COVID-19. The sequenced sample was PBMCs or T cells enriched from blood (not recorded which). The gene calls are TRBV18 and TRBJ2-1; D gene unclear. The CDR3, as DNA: TGTGCCAGCTCACCAACACGTTCCTACAATGAGCAGTTCTTC. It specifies CASSPTRSYNEQFF. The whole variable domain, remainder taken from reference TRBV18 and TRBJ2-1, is NAGVMQNPRHLVRRRGQEARLRCSPMKGHSHVYWYRQLPEEGLKFMVYLQKENIIDESGMPKERFSAEFPKEGPSILRIQQVVRGDSAAYFCASSPTRSYNEQFFGPGTRLTVL.